The following is a T cell receptor (beta chain) sequence with its context. What it binds is unknown. Profiling relied on immunoSEQ multiplex PCR, and the TCRdb table lists in-frame clones only, not all of them. The data contain around 120,000 clones, roughly 84% of them seen just once; the ten biggest clones take up less than 8%. This sample is drawn from a study of T cell responses to AZD1222 COVID-19 vaccine. Per germline, CDR1 LNHDA and CDR2 SQIVND (reference sequence). The V and J ends lost 11 bases and 6 bases respectively, with 14 bases between them. The CDR3 is made up of 12 amino acids. The study's findings and limits: Among the donors, most were white British and more were female, and clonal diversity was possibly underestimated.

Source: peripheral blood, taken on day 0 of AZD1222 vaccination. This TCR came from an adult in good health. The V and J genes are TRBV19 and TRBJ2-1; maybe TRBD1 (6 bases). The CDR3 nucleotides read TGTGCCTCCCACGGCAGGGGCAATGAGCAGTTCTTC. Translation gives CASHGRGNEQFF.